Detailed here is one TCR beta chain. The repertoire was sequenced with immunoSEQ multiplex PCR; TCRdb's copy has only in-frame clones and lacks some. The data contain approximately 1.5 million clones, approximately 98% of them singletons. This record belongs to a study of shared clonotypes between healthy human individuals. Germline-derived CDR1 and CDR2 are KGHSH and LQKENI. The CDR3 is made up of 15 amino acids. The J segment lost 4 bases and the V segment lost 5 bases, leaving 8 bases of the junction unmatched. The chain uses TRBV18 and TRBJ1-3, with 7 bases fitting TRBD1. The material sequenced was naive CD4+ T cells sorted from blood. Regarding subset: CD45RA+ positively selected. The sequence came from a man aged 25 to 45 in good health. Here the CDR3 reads CASSSWQGEGNTIYF. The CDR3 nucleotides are TGTGCCAGCTCATCATGGCAGGGGGAAGGAAACACCATATATTTT. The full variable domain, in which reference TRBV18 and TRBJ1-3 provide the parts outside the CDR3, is NAGVMQNPRHLVRRRGQEARLRCSPMKGHSHVYWYRQLPEEGLKFMVYLQKENIIDESGMPKERFSAEFPKEGPSILRIQQVVRGDSAAYFCASSSWQGEGNTIYFGEGSWLTVV.